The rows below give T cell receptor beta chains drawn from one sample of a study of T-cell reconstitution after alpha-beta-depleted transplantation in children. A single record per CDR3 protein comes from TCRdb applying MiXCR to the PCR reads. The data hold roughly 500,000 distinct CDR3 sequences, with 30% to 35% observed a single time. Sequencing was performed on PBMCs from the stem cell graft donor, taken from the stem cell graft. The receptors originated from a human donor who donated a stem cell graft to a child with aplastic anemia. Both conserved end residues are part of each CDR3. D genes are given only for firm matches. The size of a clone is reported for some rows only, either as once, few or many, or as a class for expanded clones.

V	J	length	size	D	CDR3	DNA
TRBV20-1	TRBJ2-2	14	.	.	CSARAGDRTGELFF	TGCAGTGCTAGAGCGGGAGACCGCACCGGGGAGCTGTTTTTT
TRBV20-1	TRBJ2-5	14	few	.	CSARDPWGQETQYF	TGCAGTGCTAGAGATCCGTGGGGCCAGGAGACCCAGTACTTC
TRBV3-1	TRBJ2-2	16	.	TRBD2	CASSQVGGPNTGELFF	TGTGCCAGCAGCCAAGTGGGAGGGCCGAACACCGGGGAGCTGTTTTTT
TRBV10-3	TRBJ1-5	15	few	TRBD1	CAIGGQGGGNQPQHF	TGTGCCATCGGAGGCCAGGGGGGAGGCAATCAGCCCCAGCATTTT
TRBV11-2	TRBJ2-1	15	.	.	CASSLGRGFNNEQFF	TGTGCCAGCAGCTTAGGGCGGGGCTTTAACAATGAGCAGTTCTTC
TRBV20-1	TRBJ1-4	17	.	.	CSARDRDTAFYNEKLFF	TGCAGTGCTAGAGACCGGGACACAGCCTTCTATAATGAAAAACTGTTTTTT
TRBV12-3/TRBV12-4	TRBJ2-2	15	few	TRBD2	CAIGLREGRTGELFF	TGTGCCATCGGTTTAAGGGAGGGCCGAACCGGGGAGCTGTTTTTT
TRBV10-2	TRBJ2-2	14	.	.	CAGLGGTSSGELFF	TGCGCCGGGTTGGGGGGGACATCTTCCGGGGAGCTGTTTTTT
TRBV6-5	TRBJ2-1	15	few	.	CASSLRWTSYNEQFF	TGTGCCAGCAGTTTACGCTGGACGTCCTACAATGAGCAGTTCTTC
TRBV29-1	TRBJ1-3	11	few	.	CSVAGGNTIYF	TGCAGCGTTGCAGGGGGAAACACCATATATTTT
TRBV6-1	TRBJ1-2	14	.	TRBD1	CASRSTGLNYGYTF	TGTGCCAGCCGATCGACAGGGCTTAACTATGGCTACACCTTC
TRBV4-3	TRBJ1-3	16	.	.	CASSQDRGAGGNTIYF	TGCGCCAGCAGCCAAGACCGGGGGGCTGGTGGAAACACCATATATTTT
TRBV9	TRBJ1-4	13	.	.	CASSLTQGAKLFF	TGTGCCAGCAGCCTCACCCAGGGCGCAAAACTGTTTTTT
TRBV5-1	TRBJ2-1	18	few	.	CASEEVGGGRWSYNEQFF	TGCGCCAGCGAGGAGGTAGGGGGCGGGAGGTGGTCCTACAATGAGCAGTTCTTC
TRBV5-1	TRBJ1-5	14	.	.	CASSADGGNQPQHF	TGCGCCAGCAGCGCAGATGGGGGGAATCAGCCCCAGCATTTT
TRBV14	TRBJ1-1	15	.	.	CASSRMGTANTEAFF	TGTGCCAGCAGCCGCATGGGGACGGCGAACACTGAAGCTTTCTTT
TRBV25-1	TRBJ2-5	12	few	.	CASTIRGETQYF	TGTGCCAGCACCATAAGGGGTGAGACCCAGTACTTC
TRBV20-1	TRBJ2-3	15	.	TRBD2	CSARESSGRTDTQYF	TGCAGTGCTAGAGAATCTAGCGGACGCACAGATACGCAGTATTTT
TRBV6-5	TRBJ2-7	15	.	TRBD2	CASSLTSGETYEQYF	TGTGCCAGCAGCTTGACTAGCGGGGAAACCTACGAGCAGTACTTC
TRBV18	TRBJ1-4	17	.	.	CASSPTRERPINEKLFF	TGTGCCAGCTCACCCACACGAGAGAGGCCCATTAATGAAAAACTGTTTTTT
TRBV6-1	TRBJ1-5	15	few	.	CASSGGPVWNQPQHF	TGTGCCAGCAGTGGGGGGCCCGTCTGGAATCAGCCCCAGCATTTT
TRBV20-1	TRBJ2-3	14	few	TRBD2	CSARTSGPRDTQYF	TGCAGTGCTAGGACTAGCGGGCCCCGAGATACGCAGTATTTT
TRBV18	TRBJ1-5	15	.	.	CASSPFRGADQPQHF	TGTGCCAGCTCACCATTCAGGGGCGCAGATCAGCCCCAGCATTTT
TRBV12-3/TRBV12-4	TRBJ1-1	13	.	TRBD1	CASSPGTGGGAFF	TGTGCCAGCAGTCCCGGGACAGGGGGAGGAGCTTTCTTT
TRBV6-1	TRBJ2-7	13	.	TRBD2	CASRDGTMGEQYF	TGTGCCAGCAGGGACGGGACTATGGGGGAGCAGTACTTC
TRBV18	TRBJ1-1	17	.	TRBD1	CASSTGQGDNMNTEAFF	TGTGCCAGCTCAACGGGACAGGGGGACAACATGAACACTGAAGCTTTCTTT
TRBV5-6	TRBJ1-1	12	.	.	CASSWGRAEAFF	TGTGCCAGCAGCTGGGGCAGGGCTGAAGCTTTCTTT
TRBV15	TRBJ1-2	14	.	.	CATSRDGRVGGYTF	TGTGCCACCAGCAGAGATGGACGGGTGGGAGGCTACACCTTC
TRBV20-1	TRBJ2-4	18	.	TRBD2	CSARVASGRVSAKNIQYF	TGCAGTGCTAGAGTGGCTAGCGGGAGGGTCAGCGCCAAAAACATTCAGTACTTC
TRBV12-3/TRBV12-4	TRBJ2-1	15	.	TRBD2	CASSRRTSGNNEQFF	TGTGCCAGCAGTCGCAGGACTAGCGGGAACAATGAGCAGTTCTTC
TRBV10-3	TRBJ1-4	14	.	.	CASRGDGRNEKLFF	TGTGCCAGCAGAGGGGACGGTAGGAATGAAAAACTGTTTTTT
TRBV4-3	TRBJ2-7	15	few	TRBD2	CASSHGGLAGDEQYF	TGCGCCAGCAGCCACGGGGGACTAGCGGGAGACGAGCAGTACTTC
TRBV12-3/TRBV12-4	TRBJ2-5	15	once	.	CASSLLRGIQETQYF	TGTGCCAGCAGTTTGCTGAGAGGCATCCAAGAGACCCAGTACTTC
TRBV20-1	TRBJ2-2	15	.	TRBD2	CSARVAGADTGELFF	TGCAGTGCTAGGGTAGCGGGAGCGGACACCGGGGAGCTGTTTTTT
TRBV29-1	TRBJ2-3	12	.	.	CSVDPAGDTQYF	TGCAGCGTTGATCCCGCTGGGGATACGCAGTATTTT
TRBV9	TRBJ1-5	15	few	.	CASSKADGRGQPQHF	TGTGCCAGCAGCAAAGCGGATGGGCGCGGCCAGCCCCAGCATTTT
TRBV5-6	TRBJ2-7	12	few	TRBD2	CASSASGSEQYF	TGTGCCAGCAGTGCTAGCGGGAGCGAGCAGTACTTC
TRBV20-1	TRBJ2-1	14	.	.	CSARESLAGNEQFF	TGCAGTGCTAGAGAGAGCCTAGCAGGGAATGAGCAGTTCTTC
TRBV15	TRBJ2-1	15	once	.	CATSPRVGEYNEQFF	TGTGCCACCAGCCCGAGGGTTGGGGAGTACAATGAGCAGTTCTTC
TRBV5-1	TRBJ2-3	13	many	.	CASSWDSTDTQYF	TGCGCCAGCAGCTGGGACTCGACAGATACGCAGTATTTT
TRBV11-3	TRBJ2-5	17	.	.	CASSLSESVSREETQYF	TGTGCCAGCAGCTTAAGCGAGTCGGTGAGCAGAGAAGAGACCCAGTACTTC
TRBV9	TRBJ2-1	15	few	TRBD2	CASSGRAGDGNEQFF	TGTGCCAGCAGCGGACGCGCGGGAGATGGGAATGAGCAGTTCTTC
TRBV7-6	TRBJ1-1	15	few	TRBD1	CASSLLTGTDTEAFF	TGTGCCAGCAGCCTATTAACCGGGACAGACACTGAAGCTTTCTTT
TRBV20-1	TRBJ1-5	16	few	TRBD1	CSAREGGQTSNQPQHF	TGCAGTGCTAGAGAGGGGGGACAGACAAGCAATCAGCCCCAGCATTTT
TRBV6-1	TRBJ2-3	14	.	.	CASSPRGTTDTQYF	TGTGCCAGCAGTCCACGAGGCACCACAGACACGCAGTATTTT
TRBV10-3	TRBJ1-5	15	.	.	CAISESNRGGQPQHF	TGTGCCATCAGTGAGTCGAACCGGGGGGGACAGCCCCAGCATTTT
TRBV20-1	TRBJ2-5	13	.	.	CSARNPGPETQYF	TGCAGTGCTAGAAACCCGGGGCCAGAGACCCAGTACTTC
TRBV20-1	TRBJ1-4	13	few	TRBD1	CSAQGQFNEKLFF	TGCAGTGCACAGGGACAGTTTAATGAAAAACTGTTTTTT
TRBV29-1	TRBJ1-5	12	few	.	CSVAGQGQPQHF	TGCAGCGTTGCAGGGCAAGGTCAGCCCCAGCATTTT
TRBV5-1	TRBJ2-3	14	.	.	CASSLLRERNTQYF	TGCGCCAGCAGCTTGTTGCGGGAAAGGAATACGCAGTATTTT
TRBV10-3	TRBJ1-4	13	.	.	CAISEQGSEKLFF	TGTGCCATCAGTGAACAGGGTTCGGAAAAACTGTTTTTT
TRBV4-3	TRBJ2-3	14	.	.	CASSRGVDADTQYF	TGCGCCAGCAGCCGTGGGGTGGATGCAGATACGCAGTATTTT